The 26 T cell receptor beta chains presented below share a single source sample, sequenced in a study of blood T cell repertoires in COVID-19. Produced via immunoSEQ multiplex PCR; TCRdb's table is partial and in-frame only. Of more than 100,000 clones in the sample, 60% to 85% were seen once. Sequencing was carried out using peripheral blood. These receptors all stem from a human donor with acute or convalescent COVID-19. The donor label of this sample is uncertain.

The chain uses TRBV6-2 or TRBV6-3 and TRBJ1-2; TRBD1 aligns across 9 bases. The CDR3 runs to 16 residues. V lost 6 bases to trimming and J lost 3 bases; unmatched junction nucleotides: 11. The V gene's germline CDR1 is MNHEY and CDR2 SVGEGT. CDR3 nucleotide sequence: TGTGCCAGCAGCGACATTCGGACAGGGGTTCACTATGGCTACACCTTC. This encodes CASSDIRTGVHYGYTF.

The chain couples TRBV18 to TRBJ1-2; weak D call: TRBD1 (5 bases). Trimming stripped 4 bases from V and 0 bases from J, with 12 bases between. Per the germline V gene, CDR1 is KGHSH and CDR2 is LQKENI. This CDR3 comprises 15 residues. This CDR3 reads CASSRDSGPNYGYTF. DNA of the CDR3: TGTGCCAGCTCACGGGACTCCGGACCTAACTATGGCTACACCTTC.

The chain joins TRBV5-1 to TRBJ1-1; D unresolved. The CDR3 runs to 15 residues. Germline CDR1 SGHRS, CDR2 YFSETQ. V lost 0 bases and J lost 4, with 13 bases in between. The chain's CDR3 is CASSLEIGGVTEAFF. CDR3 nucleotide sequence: TGCGCCAGCAGCTTGGAGATAGGCGGAGTCACTGAAGCTTTCTTT.

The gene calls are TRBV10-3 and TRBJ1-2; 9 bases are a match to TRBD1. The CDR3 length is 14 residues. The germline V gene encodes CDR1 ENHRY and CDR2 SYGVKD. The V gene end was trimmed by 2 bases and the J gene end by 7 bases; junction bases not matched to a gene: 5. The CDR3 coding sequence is TGTGCCATCAGTGAGCTGGACAGGGGAGCTGGCTACACCTTC. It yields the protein CAISELDRGAGYTF.

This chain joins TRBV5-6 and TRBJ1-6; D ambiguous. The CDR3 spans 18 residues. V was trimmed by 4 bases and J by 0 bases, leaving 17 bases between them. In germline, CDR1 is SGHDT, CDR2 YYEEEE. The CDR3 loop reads CASSLPPELSSYNSPLHF. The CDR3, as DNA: TGTGCCAGCAGCCTGCCTCCGGAGTTAAGCTCCTATAATTCACCCCTCCACTTT.

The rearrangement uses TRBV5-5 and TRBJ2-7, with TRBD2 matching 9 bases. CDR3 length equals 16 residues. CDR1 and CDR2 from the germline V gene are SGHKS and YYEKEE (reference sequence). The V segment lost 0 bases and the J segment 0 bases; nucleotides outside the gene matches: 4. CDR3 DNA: TGTGCCAGCAGCTTGGTAGCGGGGGCCCTCTCCTACGAGCAGTACTTC. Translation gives CASSLVAGALSYEQYF.

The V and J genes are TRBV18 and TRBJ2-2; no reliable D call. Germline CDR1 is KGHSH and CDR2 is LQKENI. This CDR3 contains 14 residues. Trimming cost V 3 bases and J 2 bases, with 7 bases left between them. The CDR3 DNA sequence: TGTGCCAGCTCACCCGACACCAACACCGGGGAGCTGTTTTTT. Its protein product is CASSPDTNTGELFF.

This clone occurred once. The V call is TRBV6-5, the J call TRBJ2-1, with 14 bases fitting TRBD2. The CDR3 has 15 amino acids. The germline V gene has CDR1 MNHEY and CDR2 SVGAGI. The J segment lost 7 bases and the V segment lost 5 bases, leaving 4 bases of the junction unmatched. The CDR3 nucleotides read TGTGCCAGCAGTACCGGGACTAGCGGGGGAAATGAGCAGTTCTTC. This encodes CASSTGTSGGNEQFF.

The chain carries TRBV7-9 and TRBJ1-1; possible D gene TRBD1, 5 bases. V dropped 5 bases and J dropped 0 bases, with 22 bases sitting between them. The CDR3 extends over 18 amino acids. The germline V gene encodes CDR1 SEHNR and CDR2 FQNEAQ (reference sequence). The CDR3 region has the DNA TGTGCCAGCAGCGAGCCCGGGACTCCCGGTAGCATGAACACTGAAGCTTTCTTT. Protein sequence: CASSEPGTPGSMNTEAFF.

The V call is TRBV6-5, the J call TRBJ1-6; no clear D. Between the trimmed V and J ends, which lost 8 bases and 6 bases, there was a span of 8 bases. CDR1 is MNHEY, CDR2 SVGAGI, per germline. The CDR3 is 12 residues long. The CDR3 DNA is TGTGCCAGCGGAGGGAGTAATTCACCCCTCCACTTT. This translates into CASGGSNSPLHF.

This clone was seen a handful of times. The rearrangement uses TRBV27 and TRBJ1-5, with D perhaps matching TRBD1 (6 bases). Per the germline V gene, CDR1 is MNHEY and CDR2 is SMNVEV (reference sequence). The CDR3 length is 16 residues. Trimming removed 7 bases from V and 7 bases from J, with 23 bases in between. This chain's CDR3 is CASTFYWGRPNQPQHF. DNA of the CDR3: TGTGCCAGCACCTTTTATTGGGGGCGCCCCAACCAGCCCCAGCATTTT.

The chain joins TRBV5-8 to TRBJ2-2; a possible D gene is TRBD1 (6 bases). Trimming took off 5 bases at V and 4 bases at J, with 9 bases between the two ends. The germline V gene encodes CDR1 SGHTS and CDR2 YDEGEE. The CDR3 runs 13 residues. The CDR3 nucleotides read TGTGCCAGCAGGGGGGCTGGCACCGGGGAGCTGTTTTTT. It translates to CASRGAGTGELFF.

The CDR3 DNA reads as TGTGCCTGGAACCCCAGCGGGGGGATCACAGATACGCAGTATTTT. This sequence encodes CAWNPSGGITDTQYF. This chain connects TRBV30 to TRBJ2-3; 9 bases map to TRBD2. CDR3 length equals 15 residues. With 4 bases clipped from V and 2 bases from J, the junction kept 7 bases outside the gene matches. Per the germline V gene, CDR1 is GTSNPN and CDR2 is SVGIG (reference sequence).

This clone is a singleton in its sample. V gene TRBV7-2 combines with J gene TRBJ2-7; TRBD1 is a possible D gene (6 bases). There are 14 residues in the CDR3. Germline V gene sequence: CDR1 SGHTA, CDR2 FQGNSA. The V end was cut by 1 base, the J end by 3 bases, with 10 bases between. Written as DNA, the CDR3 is TGTGCCAGCAGCTTAGTGGGACACTTCTACGAGCAGTACTTC. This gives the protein CASSLVGHFYEQYF. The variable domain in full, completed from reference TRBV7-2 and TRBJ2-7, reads GAGVSQSPSNKVTEKGKDVELRCDPISGHTALYWYRQSLGQGLEFLIYFQGNSAPDKSGLPSDRFSAERTGGSVSTLTIQRTQQEDSAVYLCASSLVGHFYEQYFGPGTRLTVT.

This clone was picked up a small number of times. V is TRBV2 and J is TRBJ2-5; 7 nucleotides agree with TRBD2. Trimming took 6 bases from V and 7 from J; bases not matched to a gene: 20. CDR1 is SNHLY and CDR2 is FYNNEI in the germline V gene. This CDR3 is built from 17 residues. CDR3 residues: CASREFSQGGYGVTQYF. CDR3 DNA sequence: TGTGCCAGCAGGGAATTTTCTCAGGGAGGGTACGGGGTGACCCAGTACTTC.

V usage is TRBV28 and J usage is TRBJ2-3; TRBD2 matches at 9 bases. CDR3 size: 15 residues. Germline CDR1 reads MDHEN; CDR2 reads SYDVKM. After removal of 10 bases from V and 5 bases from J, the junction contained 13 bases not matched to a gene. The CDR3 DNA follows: TGTGCCACCCGCCCCGCGGGGGGGTTTAGAGATACGCAGTATTTT. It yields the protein CATRPAGGFRDTQYF. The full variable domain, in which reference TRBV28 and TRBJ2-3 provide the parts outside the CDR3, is DVKVTQSSRYLVKRTGEKVFLECVQDMDHENMFWYRQDPGLGLRLIYFSYDVKMKEKGDIPEGYSVSREKKERFSLILESASTNQTSMYLCATRPAGGFRDTQYFGPGTRLTVL.

As DNA, the CDR3 is TGTGCCAGCAGACTCGGACAGGGAAGGCCCTACGAGCAGTACTTC. It encodes CASRLGQGRPYEQYF. The rearrangement uses TRBV7-9 and TRBJ2-7, with 8 nucleotides matching TRBD1. Germline CDR1 is SEHNR and CDR2 is FQNEAQ (reference sequence). The CDR3 runs 15 residues. Unmatched junction bases numbered 9, after V lost 6 bases and J lost 2 bases. Complete variable domain (other parts from reference TRBV7-9 and TRBJ2-7): DTGVSQNPRHKITKRGQNVTFRCDPISEHNRLYWYRQTLGQGPEFLTYFQNEAQLEKSRLLSDRFSAERPKGSFSTLEIQRTEQGDSAMYLCASRLGQGRPYEQYFGPGTRLTVT.

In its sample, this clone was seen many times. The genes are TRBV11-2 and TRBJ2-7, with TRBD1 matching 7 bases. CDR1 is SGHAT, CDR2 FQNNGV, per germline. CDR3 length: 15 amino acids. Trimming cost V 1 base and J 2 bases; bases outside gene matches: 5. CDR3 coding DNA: TGTGCCAGCAGCTTAGGGGACAGCTATACCTACGAGCAGTACGTC. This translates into CASSLGDSYTYEQYV.

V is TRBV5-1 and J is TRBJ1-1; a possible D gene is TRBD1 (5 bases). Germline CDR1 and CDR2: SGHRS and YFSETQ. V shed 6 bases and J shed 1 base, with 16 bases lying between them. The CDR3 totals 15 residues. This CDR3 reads CASTYQPGGNTEAFF. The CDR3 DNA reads TGCGCCAGCACCTACCAACCGGGGGGGAACACTGAAGCTTTCTTT.

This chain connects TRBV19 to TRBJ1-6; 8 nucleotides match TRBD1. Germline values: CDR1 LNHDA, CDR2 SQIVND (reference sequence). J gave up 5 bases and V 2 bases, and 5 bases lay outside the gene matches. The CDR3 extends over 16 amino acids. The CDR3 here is CASSIYGTGDNSPLHF. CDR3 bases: TGTGCCAGTAGTATATACGGGACAGGAGATAATTCACCCCTCCACTTT.

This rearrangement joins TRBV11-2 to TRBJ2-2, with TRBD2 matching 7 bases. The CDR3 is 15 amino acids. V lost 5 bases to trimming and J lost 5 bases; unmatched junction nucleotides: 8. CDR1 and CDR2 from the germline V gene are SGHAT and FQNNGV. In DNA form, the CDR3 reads TGTGCCAGCAGCCGAACGGGGGGTCGAACCGGGGAGCTGTTTTTT. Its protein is CASSRTGGRTGELFF.

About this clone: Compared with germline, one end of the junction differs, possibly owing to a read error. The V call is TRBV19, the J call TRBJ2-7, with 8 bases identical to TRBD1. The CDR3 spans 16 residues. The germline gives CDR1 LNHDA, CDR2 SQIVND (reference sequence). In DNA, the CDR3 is TGTGCCAGCAGTAAGGGTTTTGGGACAGGTACCTACGAGCAGTACTTC. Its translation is CASSKGFGTGTYEQYF.

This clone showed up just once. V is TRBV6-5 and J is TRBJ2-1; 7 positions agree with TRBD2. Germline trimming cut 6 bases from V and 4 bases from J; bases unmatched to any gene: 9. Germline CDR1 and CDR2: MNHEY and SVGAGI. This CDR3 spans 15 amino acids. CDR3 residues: CASRAAGGRYNEQFF. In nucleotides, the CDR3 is TGTGCCAGCAGAGCGGCCGGGGGGAGATACAATGAGCAGTTCTTC.

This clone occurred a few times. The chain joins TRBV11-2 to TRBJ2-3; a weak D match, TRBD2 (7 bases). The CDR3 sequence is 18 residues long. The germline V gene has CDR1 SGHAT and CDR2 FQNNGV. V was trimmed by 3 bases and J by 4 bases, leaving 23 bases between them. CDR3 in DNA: TGTGCCAGCAGCTTGAGATTTGGTGCCCGGGGGGCGGCAGATACGCAGTATTTT. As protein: CASSLRFGARGAADTQYF.

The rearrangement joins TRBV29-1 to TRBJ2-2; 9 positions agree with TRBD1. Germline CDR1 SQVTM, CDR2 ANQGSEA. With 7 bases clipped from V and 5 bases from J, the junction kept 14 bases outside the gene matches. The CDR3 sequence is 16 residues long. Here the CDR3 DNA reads TGCAGCGCTCTGGCCCCGGGACAGGGAAAAACCGGGGAGCTGTTTTTT. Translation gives CSALAPGQGKTGELFF.

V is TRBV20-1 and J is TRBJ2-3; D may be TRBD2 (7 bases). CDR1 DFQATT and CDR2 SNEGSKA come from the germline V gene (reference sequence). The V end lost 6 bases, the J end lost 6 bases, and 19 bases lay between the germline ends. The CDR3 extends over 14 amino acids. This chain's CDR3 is CSASPGGPRDTQYF. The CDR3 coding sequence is TGCAGTGCGAGTCCCGGGGGGCCCCGGGATACGCAGTATTTT.